This section outlines one TCR beta chain sequence together with its context. This entry belongs to a study of patients and donors after allogeneic stem cell transplantation. Germline CDR1 is SGHAT and CDR2 is FQNNGV. The V end was cut by 2 bases, the J end by 7 bases, with 8 bases between. There are 12 residues in the CDR3. Via MiXCR, TCRdb re-called the RT-PCR reads, giving one row per CDR3 protein. The data hold about 960,000 distinct CDR3 sequences, with about a sixth observed a single time. Sequencing input: blood, either unsorted or a sorted T cell fraction (not recorded which). The source of this sequence is a human donor who was either an allogeneic HSCT recipient or a stem cell or donor lymphocyte infusion donor (not recorded which). It is not recorded whose cells these are; they may come from a transplant donor. This chain joins TRBV11-2 and TRBJ1-1; D call uncertain. The CDR3 nucleotides are TGTGCCAGCAGCTTATCAGATAGTGAAGCTTTCTTT. Protein sequence: CASSLSDSEAFF.